This is a list of T cell receptor beta chains from one sample in a study of cytomegalovirus exposure and HLA in healthy donors. The assay was immunoSEQ multiplex PCR, and TCRdb's table has in-frame clones only and misses some. Among around 250,000 clones listed, about 90% were seen once. Material for sequencing was PBMCs. The receptor source for this set is a woman between 18 and 29 years old in good health and CMV-seronegative. The CDR3 runs from the conserved cysteine through the conserved F or W. A D gene is named only where the DNA matches it firmly. Only part of the rows carry a size: once, few, many, or a class if the clone is expanded.

d_call	clone_size	j_call	v_call	cdr3_aa	cdr3_nt
TRBD1	NA	TRBJ1-1	TRBV5-8	CASSLEFQGGTEAFF	TGTGCCAGCAGCTTGGAATTCCAGGGGGGCACTGAAGCTTTCTTT
TRBD1	NA	TRBJ2-2	TRBV10-3	CAIKAGGNTGELFF	TGTGCCATCAAGGCAGGGGGAAACACCGGGGAGCTGTTTTTT
TRBD1	once	TRBJ2-3	TRBV5-1	CASSFGTEGNTQYF	TGCGCCAGCAGCTTTGGGACAGAGGGAAATACGCAGTATTTT
TRBD2	NA	TRBJ2-6	TRBV6-4	CASTTGGAGYISSGANVLTF	TGTGCCAGCACCACCGGGGGGGCAGGGTATATTTCTTCTGGGGCCAACGTCCTGACTTTC
NA	NA	TRBJ1-2	TRBV28	CASSPPGAASNIYGYTF	TGTGCCAGCAGCCCCCCGGGAGCAGCCTCTAACATCTATGGCTACACCTTC
TRBD1	NA	TRBJ2-5	TRBV6-5	CASSYHTGEETQYF	TGTGCCAGCAGTTACCACACAGGGGAAGAGACCCAGTACTTC
NA	NA	TRBJ2-3	TRBV27	CASSPVGGRDTQYF	TGTGCCAGCAGCCCCGTAGGGGGTCGGGATACGCAGTATTTT
NA	NA	TRBJ1-5	TRBV11-2	CASSLVGDTGQPQHF	TGTGCCAGCAGCTTAGTTGGGGACACGGGGCAGCCCCAGCATTTT
TRBD1	NA	TRBJ2-5	TRBV13	CASSFSPGQGSQETQYF	TGTGCCAGCAGCTTTTCGCCGGGACAGGGAAGCCAAGAGACCCAGTACTTC
TRBD1	NA	TRBJ2-1	TRBV9	CASSAGGQDDGGYNEQFF	TGTGCCAGCAGCGCCGGGGGACAGGACGACGGGGGCTACAATGAGCAGTTCTTC